This TCR beta chain is drawn from a study of shared clonotypes between healthy human individuals. Points from the study as a whole: Rarefaction analysis demonstrated incomplete sorted-subset sequencing notwithstanding large depth. Estimated richness was generally greater in naive than memory subsets.

TCRdb's table, derived via immunoSEQ multiplex PCR, lists solely in-frame clones and lacks some. Seen here are over 1.4 million clones, roughly 96% observed once, and the top ten hold 0.95% to 1.5%. V gave up 4 bases and J gave up 4 bases; unmatched junction bases: 11. The germline V gene encodes CDR1 SGHNT and CDR2 YYREEE (reference sequence). This CDR3 comprises 17 residues. All of the donors resided in Nashville, Tennessee, and each was a Caucasian adult. With respect to this clone: Antigen: not known.

The sequenced material came from naive CD4+ T cells sorted from blood. Subset denoted: CD45RA+ positively selected. The TCR sequence derives from a young man in good health. The gene calls are TRBV5-4 and TRBJ1-1; 12 nucleotides match TRBD1. The CDR3 bases are TGTGCCAGCAGCGGCCCGGGACAGGGGGCCAAGGGCACTGAAGCTTTCTTT. Its protein product is CASSGPGQGAKGTEAFF.